Sequencing of this T cell receptor beta chain was carried out in a study of prognosis after radiotherapy for stage I lung cancer. Overall study context: Enrollment of stage I non-small cell lung cancer patients ran from April 2018 to early 2019. Roughly 14 of the patients presented with newly diagnosed primary stage I lung tumors; roughly five had oligometastatic NSCLC following surgical resection of the primary tumor. The tumor diagnosis was squamous cell carcinoma for about 7 patients and adenocarcinoma for some twelve.

Trimming pared 10 bases from V and 0 bases from J, leaving 13 bases between. The CDR3 length is 14 residues. CDR1 and CDR2 from the germline V gene are ENHRY and SYGVKD. In this sample, this clonotype turned up many times. The genomic DNA TCR beta CDR3 region underwent two rounds of multiplex PCR. Primers (each specific to one TRBV or TRBJ gene) were used in first-round PCR. TCRdb redid the calling of the multiplex PCR reads with MiXCR, one entry per CDR3 protein. The data show 20,000 to 30,000 distinct CDR3 sequences, about 37% seen once. The chain joins TRBV10-3 to TRBJ2-1; perhaps TRBD2 as D (6 bases). This clonotype was sampled from a donor over 45 with non-small cell lung cancer. The source was PBMCs, collected before or after stereotactic body radiation therapy (not recorded which). The DNA for the CDR3 is TGTGCCACAGCCGCCGGGAGCTCCTACAATGAGCAGTTCTTC. This encodes CATAAGSSYNEQFF.